This TCR beta chain was retrieved from a study of OX40 agonist ivuxolimab in advanced cancers. Overall study: Averaging 60 years in age, with a range of about 23 to 79, the cohort was approximately 84% male.

Any history of autoimmune disease or systemic immunosuppression disqualified patients. The timepoints at which blood was sampled were baseline, cycle 4 day 1, and cycle 7 day 1. The method was immunoSEQ multiplex PCR; TCRdb's version includes in-frame clones alone and lacks a portion of them. The data contain under 95,000 clones, approximately 84% of them seen just once; the ten biggest clones take up less than 3.5%. Germline-derived CDR1 and CDR2 are MNHNS and SASEGT. This CDR3 has 16 residues. The ends lost 4 bases at V and 4 bases at J; junction bases unmatched: 10. The chain is built from TRBV6-1 and TRBJ2-1, with 7 bases fitting TRBD1. The sequence derives from an adult with an advanced solid tumor such as melanoma, head and neck, liver or kidney cancer. Sequences were derived from CD4+ or CD8+ T cells sorted from blood, sampled in a trial of the OX40 agonist ivuxolimab. For the CDR3, the DNA is TGTGCCAGCAGTGCGTCCGGGACAGCCCCTTACAATGAGCAGTTCTTC. Its translation is CASSASGTAPYNEQFF.